The subject of this entry is one T cell receptor (beta chain). Its target is not known. The authors gated naive CD8+ T cells as CD45RO-CCR7+CD27+CD95-. The sample is drawn from a study of CXCR3-negative and CXCR3-positive naive CD8 T cells. At the level of the study: Overall TRB read output was 120 million to 150 million, and each library contained about 1.5 +/- 0.3 million reads. Whole-study results and caveats: Most assays were run on fresh PBMCs (CXCR3 expression partially decreased after cryopreservation).

UMI-labeled 5' RACE yielded the TRB cDNA libraries. TCRdb re-called the 5' RACE reads; one entry per CDR3 protein, DNA not given. In total, the table holds tens of thousands of distinct CDR3 sequences. Sequences were obtained from naive CXCR3- CD8+ T cells from blood. Subset reported: CD45RO-CCR7+CD27+CD95- naive CD8+ T cells lacking CXCR3 (TNR3-). The TCR sequence derives from a human donor in good health. Some clones in this sample may be carry-over from other donors' samples.

CDR3 sequence reads: CATSRALAGPTYEQYF. The J gene is TRBJ2-7, the V gene TRBV15; the D call of TRBD2 rests on TCRdb alone, since no DNA is present to check it. Germline CDR1 LNHNV, CDR2 YYDKDF (reference sequence). This CDR3 has 16 amino acids.